The T cell receptor (beta chain) under discussion was sequenced for a study of blood T cell repertoires in COVID-19. Overall study context: The United States, Italy and Spain supplied acute and convalescent COVID-19 samples. PBMCs, B-cell-depleted T cells, or T cells were the source of the cDNA or gDNA that made up the material.

J lost 4 bases, V lost 4 bases, and 8 bases had no gene match. The CDR3 length is 16 residues. In germline, CDR1 is SGHRS, CDR2 YFSETQ. Repertoires were generated with immunoSEQ multiplex PCR, while TCRdb's copy carries only in-frame clones and drops some. Of 300,000 to 400,000 clones listed, 70% to 90% are singletons. The origin of this receptor is a human donor in a cohort sampled during active COVID-19. V gene TRBV5-1 combines with J gene TRBJ2-3; 11 bases are a match to TRBD2. Sequences were obtained from peripheral blood. The CDR3 is CASSPIAGGKADTQYF. CDR3 DNA sequence: TGCGCCAGCAGCCCTATAGCGGGGGGGAAGGCAGATACGCAGTATTTT.